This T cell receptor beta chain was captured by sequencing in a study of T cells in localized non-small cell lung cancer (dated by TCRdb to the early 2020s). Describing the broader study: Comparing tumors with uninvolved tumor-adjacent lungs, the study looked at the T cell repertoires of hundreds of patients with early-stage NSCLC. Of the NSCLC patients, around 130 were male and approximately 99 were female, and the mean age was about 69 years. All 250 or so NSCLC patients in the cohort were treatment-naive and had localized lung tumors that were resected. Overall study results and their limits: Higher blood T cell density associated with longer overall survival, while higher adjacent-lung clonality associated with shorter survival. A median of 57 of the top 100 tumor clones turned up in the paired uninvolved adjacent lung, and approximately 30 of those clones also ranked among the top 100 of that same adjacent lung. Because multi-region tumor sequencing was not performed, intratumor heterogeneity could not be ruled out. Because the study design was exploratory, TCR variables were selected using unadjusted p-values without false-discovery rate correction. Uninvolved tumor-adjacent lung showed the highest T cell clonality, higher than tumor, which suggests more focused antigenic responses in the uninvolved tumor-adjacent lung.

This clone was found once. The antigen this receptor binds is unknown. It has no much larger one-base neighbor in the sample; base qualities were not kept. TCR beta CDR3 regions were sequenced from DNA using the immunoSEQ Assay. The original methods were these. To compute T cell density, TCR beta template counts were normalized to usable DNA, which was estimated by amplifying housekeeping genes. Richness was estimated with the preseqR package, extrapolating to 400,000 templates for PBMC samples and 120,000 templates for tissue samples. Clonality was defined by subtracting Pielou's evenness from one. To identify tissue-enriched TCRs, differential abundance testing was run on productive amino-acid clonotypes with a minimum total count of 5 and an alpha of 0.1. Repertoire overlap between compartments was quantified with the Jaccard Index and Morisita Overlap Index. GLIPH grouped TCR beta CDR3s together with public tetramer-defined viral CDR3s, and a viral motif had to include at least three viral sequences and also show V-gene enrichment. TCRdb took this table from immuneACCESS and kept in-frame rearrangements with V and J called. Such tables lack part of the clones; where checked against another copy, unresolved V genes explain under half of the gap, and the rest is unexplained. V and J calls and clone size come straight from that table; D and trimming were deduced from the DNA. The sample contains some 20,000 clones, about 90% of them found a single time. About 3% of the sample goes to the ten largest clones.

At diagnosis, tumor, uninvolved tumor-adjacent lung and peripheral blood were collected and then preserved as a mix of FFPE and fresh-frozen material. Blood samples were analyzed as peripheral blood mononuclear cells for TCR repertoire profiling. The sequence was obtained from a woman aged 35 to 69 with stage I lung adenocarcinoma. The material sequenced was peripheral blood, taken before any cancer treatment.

The CDR3 protein: CASSQDKPGELFF. The sequenced DNA is TGCGCCAGCAGCCAAGATAAACCCGGGGAGCTGTTTTTT. The sequence is built from TRBV4-1 and TRBJ2-2, with an unclear D gene assignment. From the germline V gene, CDR1 is MGHRA and CDR2 is YSYEKL. The germline ends are 5 bases apart after V is trimmed by 0 bases and J by 6 bases. Spanning cysteine to phenylalanine, the CDR3 consists of 13 amino acids. Only the CDR3 portion is preserved as DNA: 39 bases, with reading frame beginning at the first base.